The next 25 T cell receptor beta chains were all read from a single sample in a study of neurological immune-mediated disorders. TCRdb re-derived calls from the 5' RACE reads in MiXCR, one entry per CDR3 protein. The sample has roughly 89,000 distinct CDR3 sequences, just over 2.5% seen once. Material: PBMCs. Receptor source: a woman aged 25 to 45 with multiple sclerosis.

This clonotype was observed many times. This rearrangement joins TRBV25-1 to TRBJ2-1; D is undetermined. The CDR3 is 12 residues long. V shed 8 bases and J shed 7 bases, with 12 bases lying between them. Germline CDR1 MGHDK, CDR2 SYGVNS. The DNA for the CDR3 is TGTGCCAGCTCCGGGTCCGATAATGAGCAGTTCTTC. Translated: CASSGSDNEQFF.

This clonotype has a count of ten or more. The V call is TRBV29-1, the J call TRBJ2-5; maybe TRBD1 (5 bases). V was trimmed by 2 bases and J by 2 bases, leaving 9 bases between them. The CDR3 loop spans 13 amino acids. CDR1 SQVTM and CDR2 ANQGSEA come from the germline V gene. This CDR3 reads CSVEKGPQETQYF. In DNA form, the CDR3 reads TGCAGCGTTGAAAAGGGGCCGCAAGAGACCCAGTACTTC.

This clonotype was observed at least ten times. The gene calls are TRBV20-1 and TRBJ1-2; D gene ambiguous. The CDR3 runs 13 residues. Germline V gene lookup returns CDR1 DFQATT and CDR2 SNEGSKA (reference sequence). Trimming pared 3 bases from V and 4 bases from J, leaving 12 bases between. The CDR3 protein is CSASRGNLYGYTF. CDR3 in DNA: TGCAGTGCTAGTAGAGGGAATCTCTATGGCTACACCTTC.

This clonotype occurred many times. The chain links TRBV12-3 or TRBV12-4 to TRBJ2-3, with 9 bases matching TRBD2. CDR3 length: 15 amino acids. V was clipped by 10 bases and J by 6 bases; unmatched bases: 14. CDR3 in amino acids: CATQLSGSGRDTQYF. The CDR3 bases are TGTGCCACCCAGCTTAGCGGGAGTGGGAGGGATACGCAGTATTTT.

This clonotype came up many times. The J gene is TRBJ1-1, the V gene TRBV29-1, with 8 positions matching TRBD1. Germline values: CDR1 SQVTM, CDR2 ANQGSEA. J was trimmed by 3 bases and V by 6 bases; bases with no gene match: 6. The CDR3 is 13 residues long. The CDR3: CSVRTGQDTEAFF. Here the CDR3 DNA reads TGCAGCGTGCGGACAGGGCAAGACACTGAAGCTTTCTTT. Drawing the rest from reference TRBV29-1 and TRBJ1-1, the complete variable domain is SAVISQKPSRDICQRGTSLTIQCQVDSQVTMMFWYRQQPGQSLTLIATANQGSEATYESGFVIDKFPISRPNLTFSTLTVSNMSPEDSSIYLCSVRTGQDTEAFFGQGTRLTVV.

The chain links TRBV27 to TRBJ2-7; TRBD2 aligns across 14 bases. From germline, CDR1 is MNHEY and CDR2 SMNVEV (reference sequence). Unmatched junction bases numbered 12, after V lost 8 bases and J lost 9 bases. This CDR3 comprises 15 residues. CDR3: CASGPWGLAGEAQYF. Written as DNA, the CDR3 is TGTGCCAGCGGACCTTGGGGACTAGCGGGAGAGGCGCAGTACTTC.

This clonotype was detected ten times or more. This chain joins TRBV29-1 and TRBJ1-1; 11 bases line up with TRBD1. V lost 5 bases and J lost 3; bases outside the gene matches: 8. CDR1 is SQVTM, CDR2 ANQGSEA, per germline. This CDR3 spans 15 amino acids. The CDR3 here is CSVRTGGRGYTEAFF. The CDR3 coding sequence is TGCAGCGTTCGGACAGGGGGCAGGGGGTACACTGAAGCTTTCTTT.

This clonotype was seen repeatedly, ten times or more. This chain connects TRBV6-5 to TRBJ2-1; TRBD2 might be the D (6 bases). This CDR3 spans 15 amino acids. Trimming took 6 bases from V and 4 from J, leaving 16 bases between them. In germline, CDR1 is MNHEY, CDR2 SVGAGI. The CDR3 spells CASSLGGTTYNEQFF. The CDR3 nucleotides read TGTGCCAGCAGCCTTGGCGGGACGACTTACAATGAGCAGTTCTTC.

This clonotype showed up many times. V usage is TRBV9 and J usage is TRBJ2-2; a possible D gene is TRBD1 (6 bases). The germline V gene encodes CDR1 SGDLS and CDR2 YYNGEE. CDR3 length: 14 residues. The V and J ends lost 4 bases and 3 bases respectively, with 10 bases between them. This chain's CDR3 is CASSLQGHTGELFF. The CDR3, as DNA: TGTGCCAGCAGCCTACAGGGACACACCGGGGAGCTGTTTTTT.

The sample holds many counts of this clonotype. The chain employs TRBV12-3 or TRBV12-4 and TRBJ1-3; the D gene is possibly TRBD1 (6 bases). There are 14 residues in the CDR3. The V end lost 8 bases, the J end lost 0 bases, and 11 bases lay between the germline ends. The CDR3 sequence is CASSPGVSGNTIYF. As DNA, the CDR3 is TGTGCCAGCTCACCAGGGGTCTCTGGAAACACCATATATTTT.

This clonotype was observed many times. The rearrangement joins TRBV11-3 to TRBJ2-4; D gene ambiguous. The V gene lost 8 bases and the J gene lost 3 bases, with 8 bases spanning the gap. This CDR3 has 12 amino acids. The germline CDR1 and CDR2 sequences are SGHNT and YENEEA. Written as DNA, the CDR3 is TGTGCCAGCGAAGGTAGCAAAAACATTCAGTACTTC. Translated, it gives CASEGSKNIQYF.

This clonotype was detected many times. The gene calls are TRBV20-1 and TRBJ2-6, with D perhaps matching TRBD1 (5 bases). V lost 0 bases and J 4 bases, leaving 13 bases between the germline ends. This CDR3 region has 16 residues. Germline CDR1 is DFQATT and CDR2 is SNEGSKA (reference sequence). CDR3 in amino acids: CSARDRDRAGANVLTF. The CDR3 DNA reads TGCAGTGCTAGAGACCGCGACAGAGCCGGGGCCAACGTCCTGACTTTC.

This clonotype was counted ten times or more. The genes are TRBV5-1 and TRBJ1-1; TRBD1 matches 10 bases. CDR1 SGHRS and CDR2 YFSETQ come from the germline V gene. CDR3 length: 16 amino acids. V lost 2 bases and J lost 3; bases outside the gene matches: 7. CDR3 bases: TGCGCCAGCAGCTTAAGGACAGGGGGTGTTGACACTGAAGCTTTCTTT. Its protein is CASSLRTGGVDTEAFF.

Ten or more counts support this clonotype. The CDR3 region has the DNA TGTGCCAGCAGTGGGGCCGGGCCTAACACCGGGGAGCTGTTTTTT. Protein sequence: CASSGAGPNTGELFF. This chain links TRBV12-3 or TRBV12-4 with TRBJ2-2, with a tentative D call TRBD1 (5 bases). Trimming shortened V by 5 bases and J by 2 bases, and 12 bases separated the two germline ends. CDR3 length: 15 residues.

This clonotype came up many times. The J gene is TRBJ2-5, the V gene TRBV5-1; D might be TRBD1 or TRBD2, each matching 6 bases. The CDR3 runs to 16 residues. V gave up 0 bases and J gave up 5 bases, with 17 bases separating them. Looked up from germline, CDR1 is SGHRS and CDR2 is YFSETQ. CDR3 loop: CASSLGARGGGETQYF. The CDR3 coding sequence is TGCGCCAGCAGCTTGGGTGCCAGGGGAGGCGGGGAGACCCAGTACTTC.

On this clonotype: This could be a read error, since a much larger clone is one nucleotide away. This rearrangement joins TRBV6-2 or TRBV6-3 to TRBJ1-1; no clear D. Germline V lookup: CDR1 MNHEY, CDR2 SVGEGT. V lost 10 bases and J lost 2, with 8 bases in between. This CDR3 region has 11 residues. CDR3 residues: CAIKRNTEAFF. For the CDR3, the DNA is TGTGCCATCAAGAGAAACACTGAAGCTTTCTTT.

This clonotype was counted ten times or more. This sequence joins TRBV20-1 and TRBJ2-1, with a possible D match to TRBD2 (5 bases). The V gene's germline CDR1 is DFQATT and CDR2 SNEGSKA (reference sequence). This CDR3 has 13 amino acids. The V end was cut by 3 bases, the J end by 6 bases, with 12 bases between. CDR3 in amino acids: CSASRTRGNEQFF. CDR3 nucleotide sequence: TGCAGTGCTAGCCGGACTCGAGGCAATGAGCAGTTCTTC.

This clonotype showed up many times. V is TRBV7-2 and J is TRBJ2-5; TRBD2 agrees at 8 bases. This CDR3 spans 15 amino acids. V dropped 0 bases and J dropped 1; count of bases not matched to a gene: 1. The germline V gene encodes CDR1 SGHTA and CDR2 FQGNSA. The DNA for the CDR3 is TGTGCCAGCAGCTTAGCTAGCGGGGTCCAAGAGACCCAGTACTTC. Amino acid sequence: CASSLASGVQETQYF. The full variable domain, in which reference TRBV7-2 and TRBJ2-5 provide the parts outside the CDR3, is GAGVSQSPSNKVTEKGKDVELRCDPISGHTALYWYRQSLGQGLEFLIYFQGNSAPDKSGLPSDRFSAERTGGSVSTLTIQRTQQEDSAVYLCASSLASGVQETQYFGPGTRLLVL.

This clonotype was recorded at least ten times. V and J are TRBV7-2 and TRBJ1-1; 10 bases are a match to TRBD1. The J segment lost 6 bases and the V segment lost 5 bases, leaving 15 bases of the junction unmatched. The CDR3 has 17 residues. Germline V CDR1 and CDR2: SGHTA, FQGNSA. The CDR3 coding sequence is TGTGCCAGCAGCCGCGACCCCGAGCGACAGGGGGCCCCTGAAGCTTTCTTT. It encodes CASSRDPERQGAPEAFF.

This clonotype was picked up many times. CDR3 DNA sequence: TGTGCCAGCACCCTCTCCCCACTAGCGGTTATTTCCAATGAGCAGTTCTTC. Translated: CASTLSPLAVISNEQFF. This chain joins TRBV7-2 and TRBJ2-1; 8 bases agree with TRBD2. V trimming: 7 bases; J trimming: 6 bases; junction bases outside the gene matches: 17. The CDR3 has 17 residues. The germline V gene encodes CDR1 SGHTA and CDR2 FQGNSA.

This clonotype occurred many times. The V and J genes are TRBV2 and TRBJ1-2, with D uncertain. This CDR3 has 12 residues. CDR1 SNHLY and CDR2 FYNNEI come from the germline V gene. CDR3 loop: CACGSYGYGYTF. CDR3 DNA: TGTGCTTGCGGATCCTACGGCTATGGCTACACCTTC.

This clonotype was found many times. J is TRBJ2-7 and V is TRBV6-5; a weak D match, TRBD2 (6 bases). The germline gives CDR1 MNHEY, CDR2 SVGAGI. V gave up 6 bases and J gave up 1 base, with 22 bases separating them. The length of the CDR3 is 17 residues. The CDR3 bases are TGTGCCAGCAGGCGGAGGGCGGACTCTACCTTTTCCTACGAGCAGTACTTC. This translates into CASRRRADSTFSYEQYF.

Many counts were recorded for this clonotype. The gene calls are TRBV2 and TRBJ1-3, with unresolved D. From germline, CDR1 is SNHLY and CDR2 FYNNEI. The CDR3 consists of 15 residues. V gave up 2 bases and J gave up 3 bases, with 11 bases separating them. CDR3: CASSESTGFGNTIYF. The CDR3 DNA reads TGTGCCAGCAGTGAATCTACGGGATTTGGAAACACCATATATTTT. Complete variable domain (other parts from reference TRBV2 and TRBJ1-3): EPEVTQTPSHQVTQMGQEVILRCVPISNHLYFYWYRQILGQKVEFLVSFYNNEISEKSEIFDDQFSVERPDGSNFTLKIRSTKLEDSAMYFCASSESTGFGNTIYFGEGSWLTVV.

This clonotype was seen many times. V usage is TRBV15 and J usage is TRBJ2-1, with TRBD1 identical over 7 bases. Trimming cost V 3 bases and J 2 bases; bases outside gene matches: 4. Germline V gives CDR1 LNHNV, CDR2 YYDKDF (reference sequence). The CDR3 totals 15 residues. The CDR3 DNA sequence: TGTGCCACCAGCAGCAGACAGGGTCCCTACAATGAGCAGTTCTTC. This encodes CATSSRQGPYNEQFF.

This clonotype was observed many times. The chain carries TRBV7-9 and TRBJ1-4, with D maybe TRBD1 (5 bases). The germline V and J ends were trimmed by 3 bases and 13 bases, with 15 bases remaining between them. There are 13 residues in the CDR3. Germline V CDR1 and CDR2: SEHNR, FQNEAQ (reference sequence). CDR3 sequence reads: CASSFGLGQGLFF. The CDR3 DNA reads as TGTGCCAGCAGCTTTGGCCTCGGGCAGGGACTGTTTTTT.